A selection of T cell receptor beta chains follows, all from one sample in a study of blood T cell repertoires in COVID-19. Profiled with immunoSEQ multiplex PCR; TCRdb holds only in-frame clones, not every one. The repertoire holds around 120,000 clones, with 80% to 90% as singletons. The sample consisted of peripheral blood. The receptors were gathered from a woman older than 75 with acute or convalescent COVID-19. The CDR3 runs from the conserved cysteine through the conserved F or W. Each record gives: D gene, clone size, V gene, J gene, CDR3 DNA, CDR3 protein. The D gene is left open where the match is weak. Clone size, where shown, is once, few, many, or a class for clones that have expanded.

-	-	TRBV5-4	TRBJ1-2	TGTGCCAGCAGCTTGAATGGGGGGATGGGTCCTAACTATGGCTACACCTTC	CASSLNGGMGPNYGYTF
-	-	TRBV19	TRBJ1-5	TGTGCCAGTAAAATGAACGGAGGGTTAGGTCAGCCCCAGCATTTT	CASKMNGGLGQPQHF
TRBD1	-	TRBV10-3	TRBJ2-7	TGTGCCATCAGTGGTGGACAGGGGCAATCCTACGAGCAGTACTTC	CAISGGQGQSYEQYF
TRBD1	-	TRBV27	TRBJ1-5	TGTGCCAGCAGTTTATTAACCCCGGGACAGGTATTTAATAGCAATCAGCCCCAGCATTTT	CASSLLTPGQVFNSNQPQHF
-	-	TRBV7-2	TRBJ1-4	TGTGCCAGCAGCGCTACCCCCCGACAGAATGAAAAACTGTTTTTT	CASSATPRQNEKLFF
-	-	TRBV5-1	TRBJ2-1	TGCGCCAGCAGACCAAGGACGGGATCCTACAATGAGCAGTTCTTC	CASRPRTGSYNEQFF
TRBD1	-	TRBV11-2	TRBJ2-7	TGTGCCAGCAGCTTCGGGGACAGGGCGCACGAGCAGTACTTC	CASSFGDRAHEQYF
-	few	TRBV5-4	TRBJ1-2	TGTGCCAGCAGCTTGAACGTTGACACCGGCTATGGCTACACCTTC	CASSLNVDTGYGYTF
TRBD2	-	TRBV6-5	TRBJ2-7	TGTGCCAGCAGCCTAGAGACTAGCGGGGACTACGAGCAGTACTTC	CASSLETSGDYEQYF
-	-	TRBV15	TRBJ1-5	TGTGCCACCAGCGGGAGGAGGGAAGCGTTTAAGTGGGGCAATCAGCCCCAGCATTTT	CATSGRREAFKWGNQPQHF
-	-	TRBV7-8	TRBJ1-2	TGTGCCAGCAGCTTAGTATCGGTAGGCAGGACTAACTATGGCTACACCTTC	CASSLVSVGRTNYGYTF
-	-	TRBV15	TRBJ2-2	TGTGCCACCAGTCAGTTCCGGGGCAGGGGCACCGGGGAGCTGTTTTTT	CATSQFRGRGTGELFF
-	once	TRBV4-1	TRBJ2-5	TGCGCCAGCAGCCAAGATGGCTCTCGGGGGCAAGAGACCCAGTACTTC	CASSQDGSRGQETQYF
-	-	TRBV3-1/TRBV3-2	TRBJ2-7	TGTGCCAGCAGCCCCGAGGGGGTTTGGGGCTCCTACGAGCAGTACTTC	CASSPEGVWGSYEQYF
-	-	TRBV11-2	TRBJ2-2	TGTGCCAGCATCCTCTACGGGGAGCTGTTTTTT	CASILYGELFF
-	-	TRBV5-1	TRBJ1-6	TGCGCCAGCAGCCAGATGCCAGGGGACGGGAATTCACCCCTCCACTTT	CASSQMPGDGNSPLHF
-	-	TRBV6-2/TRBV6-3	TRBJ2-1	TGTGCCAGCAGTTACATGGCCAAAGAGCAGTTCTTC	CASSYMAKEQFF
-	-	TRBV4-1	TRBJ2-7	TGCGCCAGCAGCCTCGGACACCAATCCTACGAGCAGTACTTC	CASSLGHQSYEQYF
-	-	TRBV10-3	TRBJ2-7	TGTGCCATCTCTACAGAAGTCACCTACGAGCAGTACTTC	CAISTEVTYEQYF
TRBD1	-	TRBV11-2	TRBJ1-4	TGTGCCAGCAGCTTTACAGGGGGCGCAACTAATGAAAAACTGTTTTTT	CASSFTGGATNEKLFF
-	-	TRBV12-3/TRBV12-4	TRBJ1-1	TGTGCCAGCAGAACAATATACTCCGGGAGAGCTTTCTTT	CASRTIYSGRAFF
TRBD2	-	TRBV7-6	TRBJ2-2	TGTGCCAGCAGCTTATTGCGGGGGGCGGCCACCGGGGAGCTGTTTTTT	CASSLLRGAATGELFF
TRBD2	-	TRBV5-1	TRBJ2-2	TGCGCCAGCAGCTTCGGGACTAGCGGGGTCACCGGGGAGCTGTTTTTT	CASSFGTSGVTGELFF
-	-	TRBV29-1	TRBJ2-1	TGCAGCGTTGAAGCCAGGGGCTCCTACAATGAGCAGTTCTTC	CSVEARGSYNEQFF
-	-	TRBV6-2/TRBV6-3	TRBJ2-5	TGTGCCAGCAGTTACTCGATGACGGAGGTCAGCGAGACCCAGTACTTC	CASSYSMTEVSETQYF
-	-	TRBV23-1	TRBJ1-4	TGCGCCAGCGGGTACCGGGACTCCAATGAAAAACTGTTTTTT	CASGYRDSNEKLFF
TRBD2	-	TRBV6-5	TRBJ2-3	TGTGCCAGCAGCCTACTAGCGGGGGGAGATACGCAGTATTTT	CASSLLAGGDTQYF
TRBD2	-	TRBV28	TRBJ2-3	TGTGCCAGCAGTTTACTAGCGGGAAGAACAGATACGCAGTATTTT	CASSLLAGRTDTQYF
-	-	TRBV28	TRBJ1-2	TGTGCCAGCAGCCGATGGGGGGTTTCAGGCTATGGCTACACCTTC	CASSRWGVSGYGYTF
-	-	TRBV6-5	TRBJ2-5	TGTGCCAGCACCCCTCCGCGGGGGACATTAGAGACCCAGTACTTC	CASTPPRGTLETQYF
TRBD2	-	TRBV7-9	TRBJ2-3	TGTGCCAGCAGCTCAGGGACTAGTCAAATCACAGATACGCAGTATTTT	CASSSGTSQITDTQYF
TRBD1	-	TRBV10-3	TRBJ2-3	TGTGCCATCAGTGGGGACAGGGGTAGCACAGATACGCAGTATTTT	CAISGDRGSTDTQYF